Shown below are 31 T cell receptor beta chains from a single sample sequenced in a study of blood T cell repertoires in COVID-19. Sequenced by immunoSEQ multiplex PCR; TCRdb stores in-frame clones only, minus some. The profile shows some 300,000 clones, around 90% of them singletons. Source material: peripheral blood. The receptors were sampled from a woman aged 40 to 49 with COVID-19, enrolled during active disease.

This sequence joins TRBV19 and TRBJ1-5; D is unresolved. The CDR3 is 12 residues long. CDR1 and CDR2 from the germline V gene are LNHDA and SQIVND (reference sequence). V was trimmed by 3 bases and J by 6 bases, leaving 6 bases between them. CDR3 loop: CASSIWSQPQHF. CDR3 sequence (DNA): TGTGCCAGTAGTATCTGGAGTCAGCCCCAGCATTTT.

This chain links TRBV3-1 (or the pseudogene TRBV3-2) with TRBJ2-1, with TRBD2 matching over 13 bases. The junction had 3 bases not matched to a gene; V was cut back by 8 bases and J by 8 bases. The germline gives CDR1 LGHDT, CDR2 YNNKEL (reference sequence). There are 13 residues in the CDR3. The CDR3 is CASGLAGVYEQFF. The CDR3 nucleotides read TGTGCCAGCGGACTAGCGGGAGTCTATGAGCAGTTCTTC.

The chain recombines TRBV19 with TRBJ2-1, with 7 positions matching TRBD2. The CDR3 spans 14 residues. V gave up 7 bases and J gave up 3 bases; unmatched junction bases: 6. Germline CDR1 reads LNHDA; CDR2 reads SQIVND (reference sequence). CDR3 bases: TGTGCCAGTATCTCCCCGGGGGGCTACAATGAGCAGTTCTTC. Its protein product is CASISPGGYNEQFF.

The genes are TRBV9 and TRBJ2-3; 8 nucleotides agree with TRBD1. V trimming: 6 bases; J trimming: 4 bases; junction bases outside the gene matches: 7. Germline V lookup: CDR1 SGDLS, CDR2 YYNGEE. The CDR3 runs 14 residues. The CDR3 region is CASKLQGAADTQYF. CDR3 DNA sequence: TGTGCCAGCAAGCTCCAGGGGGCTGCAGATACGCAGTATTTT.

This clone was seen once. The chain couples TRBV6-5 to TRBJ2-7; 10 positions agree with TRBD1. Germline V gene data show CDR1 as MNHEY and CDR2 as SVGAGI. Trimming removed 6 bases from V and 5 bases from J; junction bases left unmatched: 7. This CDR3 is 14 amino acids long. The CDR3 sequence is CASRTTGGFDEQYF. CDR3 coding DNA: TGTGCCAGCAGAACGACAGGGGGCTTTGACGAGCAGTACTTC.

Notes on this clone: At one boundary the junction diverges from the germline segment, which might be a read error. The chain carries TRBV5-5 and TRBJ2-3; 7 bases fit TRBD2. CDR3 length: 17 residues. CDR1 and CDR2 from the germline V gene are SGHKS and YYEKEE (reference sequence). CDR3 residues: CAGSYPSGGSRVYTQYF. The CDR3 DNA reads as TGTGCCGGCAGCTATCCTAGCGGTGGGAGTAGGGTCTATACGCAGTATTTT.

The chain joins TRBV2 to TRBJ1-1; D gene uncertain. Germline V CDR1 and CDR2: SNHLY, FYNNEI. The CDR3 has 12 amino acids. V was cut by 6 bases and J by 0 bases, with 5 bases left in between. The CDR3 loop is CASSRLNTEAFF. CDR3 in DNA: TGTGCCAGCAGCCGGTTGAACACTGAAGCTTTCTTT.

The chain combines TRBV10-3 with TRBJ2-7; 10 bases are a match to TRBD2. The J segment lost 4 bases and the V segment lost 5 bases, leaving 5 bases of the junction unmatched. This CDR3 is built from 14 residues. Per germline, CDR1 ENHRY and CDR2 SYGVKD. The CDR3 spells CAISWTSGGYEQYF. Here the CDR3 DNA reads TGTGCCATCAGTTGGACTAGCGGCGGTTACGAGCAGTACTTC.

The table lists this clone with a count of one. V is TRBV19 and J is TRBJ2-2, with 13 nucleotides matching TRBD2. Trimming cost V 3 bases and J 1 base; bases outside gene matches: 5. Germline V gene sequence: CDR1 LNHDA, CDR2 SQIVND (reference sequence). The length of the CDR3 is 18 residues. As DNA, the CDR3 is TGTGCCAGTAGTATCGGGACTAGCGGGACCCTGAACACCGGGGAGCTGTTTTTT. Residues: CASSIGTSGTLNTGELFF.

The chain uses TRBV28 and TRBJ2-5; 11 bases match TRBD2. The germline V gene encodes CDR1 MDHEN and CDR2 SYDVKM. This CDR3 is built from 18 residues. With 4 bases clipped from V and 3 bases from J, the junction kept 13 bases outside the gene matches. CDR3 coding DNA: TGTGCCAGCAGTTACGCCGGGACTAGCGGTTTAGGGGAAGAGACCCAGTACTTC. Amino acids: CASSYAGTSGLGEETQYF. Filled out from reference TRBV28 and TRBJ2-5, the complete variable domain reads DVKVTQSSRYLVKRTGEKVFLECVQDMDHENMFWYRQDPGLGLRLIYFSYDVKMKEKGDIPEGYSVSREKKERFSLILESASTNQTSMYLCASSYAGTSGLGEETQYFGPGTRLLVL.

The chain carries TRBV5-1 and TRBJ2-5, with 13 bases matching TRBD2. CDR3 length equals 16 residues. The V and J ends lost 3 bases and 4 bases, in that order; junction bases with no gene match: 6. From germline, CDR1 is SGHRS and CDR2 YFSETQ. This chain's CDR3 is CASSSGTSGIRETQYF. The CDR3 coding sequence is TGCGCCAGCAGCTCCGGGACTAGCGGGATCCGAGAGACCCAGTACTTC. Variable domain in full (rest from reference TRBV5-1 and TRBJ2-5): KAGVTQTPRYLIKTRGQQVTLSCSPISGHRSVSWYQQTPGQGLQFLFEYFSETQRNKGNFPGRFSGRQFSNSRSEMNVSTLELGDSALYLCASSSGTSGIRETQYFGPGTRLLVL.

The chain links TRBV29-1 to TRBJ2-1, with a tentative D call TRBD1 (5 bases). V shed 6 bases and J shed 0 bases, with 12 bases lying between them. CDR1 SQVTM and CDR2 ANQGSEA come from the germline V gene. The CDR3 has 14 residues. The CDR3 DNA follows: TGCAGCGTGGGGCCGTCCGGCTCCTACAATGAGCAGTTCTTC. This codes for CSVGPSGSYNEQFF.

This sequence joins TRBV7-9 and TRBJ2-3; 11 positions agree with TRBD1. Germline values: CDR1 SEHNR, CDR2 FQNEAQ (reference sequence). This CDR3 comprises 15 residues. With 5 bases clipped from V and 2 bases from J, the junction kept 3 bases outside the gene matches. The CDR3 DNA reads TGTGCCAGCAGCGGGGACAGGGGGATCACAGATACGCAGTATTTT. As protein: CASSGDRGITDTQYF.

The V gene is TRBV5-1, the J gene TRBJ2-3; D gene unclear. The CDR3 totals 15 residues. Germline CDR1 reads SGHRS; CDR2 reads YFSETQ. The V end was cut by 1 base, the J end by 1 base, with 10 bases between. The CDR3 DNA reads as TGCGCCAGCAGCTTGCCCGGGTCCGGCACAGATACGCAGTATTTT. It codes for CASSLPGSGTDTQYF.

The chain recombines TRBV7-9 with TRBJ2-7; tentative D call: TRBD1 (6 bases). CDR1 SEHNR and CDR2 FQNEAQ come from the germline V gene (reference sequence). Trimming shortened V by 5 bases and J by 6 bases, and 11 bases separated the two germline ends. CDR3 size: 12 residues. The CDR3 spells CASSRDIREQYF. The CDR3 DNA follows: TGTGCCAGCAGCCGGGACATTCGCGAGCAGTACTTC.

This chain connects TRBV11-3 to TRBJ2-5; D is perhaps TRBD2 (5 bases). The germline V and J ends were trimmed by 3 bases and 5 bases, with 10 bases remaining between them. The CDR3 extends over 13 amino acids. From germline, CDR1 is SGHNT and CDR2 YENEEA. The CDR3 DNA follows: TGTGCCAGCAGCTTGAGAGGGAAGGAGACCCAGTACTTC. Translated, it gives CASSLRGKETQYF.

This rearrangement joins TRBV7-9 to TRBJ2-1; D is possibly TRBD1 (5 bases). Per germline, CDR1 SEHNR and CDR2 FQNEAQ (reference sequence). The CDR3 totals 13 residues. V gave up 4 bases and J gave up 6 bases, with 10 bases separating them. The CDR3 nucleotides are TGTGCCAGCAGCTCTCAGGGCTTCAATGAGCAGTTCTTC. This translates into CASSSQGFNEQFF. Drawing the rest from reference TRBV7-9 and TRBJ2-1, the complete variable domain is DTGVSQNPRHKITKRGQNVTFRCDPISEHNRLYWYRQTLGQGPEFLTYFQNEAQLEKSRLLSDRFSAERPKGSFSTLEIQRTEQGDSAMYLCASSSQGFNEQFFGPGTRLTVL.

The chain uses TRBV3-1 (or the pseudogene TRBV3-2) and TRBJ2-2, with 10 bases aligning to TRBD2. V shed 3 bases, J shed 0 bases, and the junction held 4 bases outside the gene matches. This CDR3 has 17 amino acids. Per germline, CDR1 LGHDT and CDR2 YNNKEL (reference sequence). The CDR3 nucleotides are TGTGCCAGCAGCCATTCAGCGGGGGGGTCGAACACCGGGGAGCTGTTTTTT. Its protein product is CASSHSAGGSNTGELFF.

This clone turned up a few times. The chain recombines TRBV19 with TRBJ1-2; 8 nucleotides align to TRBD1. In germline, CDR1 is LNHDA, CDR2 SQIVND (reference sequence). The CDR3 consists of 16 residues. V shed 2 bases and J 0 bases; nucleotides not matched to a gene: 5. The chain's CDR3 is CASSIIATGANYGYTF. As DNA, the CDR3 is TGTGCCAGTAGTATAATAGCGACAGGGGCTAACTATGGCTACACCTTC.

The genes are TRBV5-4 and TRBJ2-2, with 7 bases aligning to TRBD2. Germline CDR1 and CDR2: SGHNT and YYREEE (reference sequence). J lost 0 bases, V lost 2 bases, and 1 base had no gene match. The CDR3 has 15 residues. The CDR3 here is CASSFGRANTGELFF. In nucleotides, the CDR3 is TGTGCCAGCAGCTTTGGGAGGGCGAACACCGGGGAGCTGTTTTTT.

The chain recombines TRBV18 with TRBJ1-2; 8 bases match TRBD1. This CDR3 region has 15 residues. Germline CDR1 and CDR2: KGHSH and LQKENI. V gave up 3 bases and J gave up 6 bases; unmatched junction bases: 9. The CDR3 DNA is TGTGCCAGCTCACCCGAGATTACAGGGGGGGATGGCTACACCTTC. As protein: CASSPEITGGDGYTF.

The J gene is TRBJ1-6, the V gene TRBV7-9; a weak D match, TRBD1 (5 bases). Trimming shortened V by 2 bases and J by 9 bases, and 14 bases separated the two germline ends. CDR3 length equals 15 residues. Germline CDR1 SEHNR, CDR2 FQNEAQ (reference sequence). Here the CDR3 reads CASSLKGDRGSPLHF. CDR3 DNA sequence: TGTGCCAGCAGCTTAAAAGGGGATCGTGGTTCACCCCTCCACTTT.

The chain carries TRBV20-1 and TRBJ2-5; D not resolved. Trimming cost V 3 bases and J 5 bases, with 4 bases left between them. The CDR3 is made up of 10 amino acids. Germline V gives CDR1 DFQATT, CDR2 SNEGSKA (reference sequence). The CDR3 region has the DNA TGCAGTGCTAGCGCGGAGACCCAGTACTTC. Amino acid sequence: CSASAETQYF.

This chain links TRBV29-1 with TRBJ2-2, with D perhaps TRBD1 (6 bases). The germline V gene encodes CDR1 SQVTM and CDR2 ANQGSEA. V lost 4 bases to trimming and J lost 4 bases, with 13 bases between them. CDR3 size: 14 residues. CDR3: CSVARQESTGELFF. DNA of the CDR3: TGCAGCGTTGCTCGACAGGAGTCCACCGGGGAGCTGTTTTTT.

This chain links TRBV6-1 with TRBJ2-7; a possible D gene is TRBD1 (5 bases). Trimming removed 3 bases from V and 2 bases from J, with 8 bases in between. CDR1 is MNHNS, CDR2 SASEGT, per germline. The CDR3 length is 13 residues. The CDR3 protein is CASSERQPYEQYF. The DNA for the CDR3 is TGTGCCAGCAGTGAGAGACAGCCCTACGAGCAGTACTTC.

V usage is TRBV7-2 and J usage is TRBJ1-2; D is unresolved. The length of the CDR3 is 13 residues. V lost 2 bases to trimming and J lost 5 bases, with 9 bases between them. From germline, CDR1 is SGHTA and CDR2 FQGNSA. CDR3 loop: CASSLTRRYGYTF. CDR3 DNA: TGTGCCAGCAGCTTAACCCGGCGGTATGGCTACACCTTC.

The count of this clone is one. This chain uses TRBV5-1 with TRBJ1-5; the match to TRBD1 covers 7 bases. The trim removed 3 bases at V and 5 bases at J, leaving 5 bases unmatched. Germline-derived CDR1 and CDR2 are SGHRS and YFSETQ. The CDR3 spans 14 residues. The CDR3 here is CASSWDSVDQPQHF. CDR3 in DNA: TGCGCCAGCAGCTGGGACAGCGTTGATCAGCCCCAGCATTTT.

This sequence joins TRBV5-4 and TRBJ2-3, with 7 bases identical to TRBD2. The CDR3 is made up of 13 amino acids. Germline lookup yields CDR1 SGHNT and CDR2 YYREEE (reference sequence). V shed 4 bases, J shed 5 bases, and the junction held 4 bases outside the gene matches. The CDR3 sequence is CASSPPGGDTQYF. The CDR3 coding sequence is TGTGCCAGCAGCCCTCCGGGAGGAGATACGCAGTATTTT.

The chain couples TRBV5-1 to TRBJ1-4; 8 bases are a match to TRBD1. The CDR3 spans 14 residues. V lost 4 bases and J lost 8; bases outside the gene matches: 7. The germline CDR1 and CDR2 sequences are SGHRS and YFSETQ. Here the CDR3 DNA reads TGCGCCAGCAGCACGGACAGGGAAGGGGAAAAACTGTTTTTT. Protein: CASSTDREGEKLFF.

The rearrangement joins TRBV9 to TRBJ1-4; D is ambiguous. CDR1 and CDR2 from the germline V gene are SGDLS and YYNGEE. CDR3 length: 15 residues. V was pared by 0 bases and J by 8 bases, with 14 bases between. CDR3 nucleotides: TGTGCCAGCAGCGTAGCGCCAGAACCCGGGGAAAAACTGTTTTTT. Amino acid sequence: CASSVAPEPGEKLFF.

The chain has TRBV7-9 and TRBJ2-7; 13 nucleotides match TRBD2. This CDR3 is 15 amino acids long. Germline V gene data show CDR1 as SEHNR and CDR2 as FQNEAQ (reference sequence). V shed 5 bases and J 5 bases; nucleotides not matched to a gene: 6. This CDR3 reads CASSPRLAGGHEQYF. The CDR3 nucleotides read TGTGCCAGCAGCCCTCGACTAGCGGGAGGACACGAGCAGTACTTC.